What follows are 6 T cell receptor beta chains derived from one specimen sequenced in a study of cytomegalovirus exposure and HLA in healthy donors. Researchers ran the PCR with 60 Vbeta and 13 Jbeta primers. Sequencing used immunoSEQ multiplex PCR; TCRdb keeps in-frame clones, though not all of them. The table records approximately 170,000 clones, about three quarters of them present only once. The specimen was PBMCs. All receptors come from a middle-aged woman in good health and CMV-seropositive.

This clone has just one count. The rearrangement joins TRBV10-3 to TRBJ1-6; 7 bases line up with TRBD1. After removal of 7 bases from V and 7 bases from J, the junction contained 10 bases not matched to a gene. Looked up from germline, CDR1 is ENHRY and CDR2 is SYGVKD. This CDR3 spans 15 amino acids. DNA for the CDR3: TGTGCCATCAACACAGGGGAAGTACACAATTCACCCCTCCACTTT. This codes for CAINTGEVHNSPLHF.

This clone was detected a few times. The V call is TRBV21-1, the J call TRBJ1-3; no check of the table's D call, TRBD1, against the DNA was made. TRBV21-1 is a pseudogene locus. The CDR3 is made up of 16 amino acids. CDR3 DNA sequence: TGTGCCAGCACCCTTCGGGACACTGACTCTGGAAACACCATATATTTT. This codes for CASTLRDTDSGNTIYF.

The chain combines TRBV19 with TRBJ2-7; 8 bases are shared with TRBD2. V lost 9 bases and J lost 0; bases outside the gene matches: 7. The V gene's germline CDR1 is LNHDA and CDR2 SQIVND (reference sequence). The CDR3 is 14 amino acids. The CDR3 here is CARNRSGVSYEQYF. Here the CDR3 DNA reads TGTGCCAGGAACCGTAGCGGGGTCTCCTACGAGCAGTACTTC.

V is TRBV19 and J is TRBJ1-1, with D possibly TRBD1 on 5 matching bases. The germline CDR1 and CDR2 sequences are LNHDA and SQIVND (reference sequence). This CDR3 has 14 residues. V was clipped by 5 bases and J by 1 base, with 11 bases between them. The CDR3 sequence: CASSPTGQNTEAFF. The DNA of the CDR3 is TGTGCCAGTAGTCCTACAGGACAGAACACTGAAGCTTTCTTT. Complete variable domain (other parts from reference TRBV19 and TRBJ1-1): DGGITQSPKYLFRKEGQNVTLSCEQNLNHDAMYWYRQDPGQGLRLIYYSQIVNDFQKGDIAEGYSVSREKKESFPLTVTSAQKNPTAFYLCASSPTGQNTEAFFGQGTRLTVV.

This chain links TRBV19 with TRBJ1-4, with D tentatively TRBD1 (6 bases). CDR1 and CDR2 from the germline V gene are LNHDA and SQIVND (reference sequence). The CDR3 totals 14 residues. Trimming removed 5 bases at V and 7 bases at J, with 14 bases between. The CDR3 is CASSPGTRGEKLFF. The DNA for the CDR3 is TGTGCCAGTAGTCCCGGGACACGAGGTGAAAAACTGTTTTTT.

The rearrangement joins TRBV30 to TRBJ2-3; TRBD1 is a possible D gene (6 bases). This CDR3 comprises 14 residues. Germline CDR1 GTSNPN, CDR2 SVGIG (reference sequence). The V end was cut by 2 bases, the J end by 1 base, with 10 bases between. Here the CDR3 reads CAWSTGTRTDTQYF. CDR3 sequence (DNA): TGTGCCTGGAGTACTGGGACACGCACAGATACGCAGTATTTT. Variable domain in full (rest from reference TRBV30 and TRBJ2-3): SQTIHQWPATLVQPVGSPLSLECTVEGTSNPNLYWYRQAAGRGLQLLFYSVGIGQISSEVPQNLSASRPQDRQFILSSKKLLLSDSGFYLCAWSTGTRTDTQYFGPGTRLTVL.